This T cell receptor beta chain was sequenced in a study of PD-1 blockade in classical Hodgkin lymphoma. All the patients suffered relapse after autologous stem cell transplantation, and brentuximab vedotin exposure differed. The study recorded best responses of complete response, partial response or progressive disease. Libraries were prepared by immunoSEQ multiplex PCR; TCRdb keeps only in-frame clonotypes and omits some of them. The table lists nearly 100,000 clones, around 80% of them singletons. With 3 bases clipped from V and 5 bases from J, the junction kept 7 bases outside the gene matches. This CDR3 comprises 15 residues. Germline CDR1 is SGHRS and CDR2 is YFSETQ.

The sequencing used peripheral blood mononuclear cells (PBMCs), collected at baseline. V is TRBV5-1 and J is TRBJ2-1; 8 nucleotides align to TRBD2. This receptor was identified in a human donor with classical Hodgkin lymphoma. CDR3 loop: CASSSGTSDNNEQFF. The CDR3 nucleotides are TGCGCCAGCAGCTCCGGGACTAGTGACAACAATGAGCAGTTCTTC.